This T cell receptor (beta chain) was found in a study of blood T cells in healthy people across ages. A J-beta primer mix and a sample-barcoded 5' primer were used in a second PCR of roughly 6 to 12 cycles. TCRdb independently ran MiXCR on the 5' RACE reads; one entry per CDR3 protein. Among roughly 680,000 distinct CDR3 sequences listed, around 21% were seen once. Trimming stripped 5 bases from V and 15 bases from J, with 22 bases between. The CDR3 is 14 amino acids. Healthy Caucasian individuals from Russia aged roughly 6 to 95 served as donors. The sequencing input was blood. This chain uses TRBV12-3 or TRBV12-4 with TRBJ1-4; a possible D gene is TRBD1 (6 bases). The receptor comes from a man in his 70s in good health. CDR3 coding DNA: TGTGCCAGCAGTCCTACAGGGCAGTATGGGAGGGTGTTTTTT. Its protein product is CASSPTGQYGRVFF.